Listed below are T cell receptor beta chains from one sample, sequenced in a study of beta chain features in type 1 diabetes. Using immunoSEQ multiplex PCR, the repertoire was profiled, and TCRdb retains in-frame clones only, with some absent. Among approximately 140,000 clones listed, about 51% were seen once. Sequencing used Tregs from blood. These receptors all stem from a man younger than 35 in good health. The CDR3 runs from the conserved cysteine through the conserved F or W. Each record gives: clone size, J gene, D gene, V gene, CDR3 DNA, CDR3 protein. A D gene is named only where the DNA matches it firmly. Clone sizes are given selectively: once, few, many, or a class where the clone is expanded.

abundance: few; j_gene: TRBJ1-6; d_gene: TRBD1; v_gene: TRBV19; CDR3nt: TGTGCCAGTAGTATCAACTCCGGGACAGGCAATTCACCCCTCCACTTT; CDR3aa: CASSINSGTGNSPLHF
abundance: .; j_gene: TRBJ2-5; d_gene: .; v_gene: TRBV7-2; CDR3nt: TGTGCCAGCAGCTTAGAGAGGGAAGAGACCCAGTACTTC; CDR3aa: CASSLEREETQYF
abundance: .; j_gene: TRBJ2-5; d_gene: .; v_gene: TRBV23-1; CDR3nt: TGCGCCAGCAGTCAATCGGGGAGAGAGACCCAGTACTTC; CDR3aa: CASSQSGRETQYF
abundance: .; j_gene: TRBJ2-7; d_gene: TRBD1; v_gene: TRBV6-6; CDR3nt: TGTGCCAGCAGTTACGGACAGGGGGCCAACGAGCAGTACTTC; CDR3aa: CASSYGQGANEQYF
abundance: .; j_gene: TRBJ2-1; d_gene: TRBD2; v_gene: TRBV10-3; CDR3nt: TGTGCCGTCGGACTAGCGGGGGGGAATGAGCAGTTCTTC; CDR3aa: CAVGLAGGNEQFF
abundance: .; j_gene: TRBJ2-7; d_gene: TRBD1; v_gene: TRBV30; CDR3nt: TGTGCCTGGAGTGTACGGACAGGGGGCTCCTACGAGCAGTACTTC; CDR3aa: CAWSVRTGGSYEQYF
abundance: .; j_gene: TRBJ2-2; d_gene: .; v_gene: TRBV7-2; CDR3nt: TGTGCCAGCAGCTTGTCCTGGGGGGTCGGGGAGCTGTTTTTT; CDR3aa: CASSLSWGVGELFF
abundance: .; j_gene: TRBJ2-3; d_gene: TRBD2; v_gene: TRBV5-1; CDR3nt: TGCGCCAGCAGCTTGTTAAGGACTAGCGGAGGCACAGATACGCAGTATTTT; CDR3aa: CASSLLRTSGGTDTQYF
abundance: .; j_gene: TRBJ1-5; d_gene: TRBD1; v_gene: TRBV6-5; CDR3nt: TGTGCCAGCAGACGACAGGGGCCGAATCAGCCCCAGCATTTT; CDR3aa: CASRRQGPNQPQHF
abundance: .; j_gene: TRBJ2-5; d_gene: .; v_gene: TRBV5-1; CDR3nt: TGCGCCAGCAGCTTGGGTAGTGGATTAGGCGGAGAGACCCAGTACTTC; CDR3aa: CASSLGSGLGGETQYF
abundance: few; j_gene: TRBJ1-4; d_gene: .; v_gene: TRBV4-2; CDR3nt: TGTGCCAGCAGCCAGGCGACAGCCGTAACTAATGAAAAACTGTTTTTT; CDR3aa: CASSQATAVTNEKLFF
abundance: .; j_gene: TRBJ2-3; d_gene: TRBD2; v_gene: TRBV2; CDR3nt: TGTGCCAGCAAAATTAGCGGGACGGCTACCACAGATACGCAGTATTTT; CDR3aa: CASKISGTATTDTQYF
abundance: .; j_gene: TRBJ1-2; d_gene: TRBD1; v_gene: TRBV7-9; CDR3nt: TGTGCCAGCAGCTTAGGCAGGGGGCCCTATGGCTACACCTTC; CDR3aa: CASSLGRGPYGYTF
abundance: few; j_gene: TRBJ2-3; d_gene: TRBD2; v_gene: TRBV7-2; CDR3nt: TGTGCCAGCACCCCTCCAGCTCGGGGAGGGGATACGCAGTATTTT; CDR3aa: CASTPPARGGDTQYF
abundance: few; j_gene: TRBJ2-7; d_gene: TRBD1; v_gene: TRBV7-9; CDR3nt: TGTGCCAGCAGCGCCTGGGACAGGGGGCGAATTGAGCAGTACTTC; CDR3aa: CASSAWDRGRIEQYF
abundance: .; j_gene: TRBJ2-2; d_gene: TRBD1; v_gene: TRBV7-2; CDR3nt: TGTGCCAGCAGGAAGGACAGGGTTCTTTCCGGGGAGCTGTTTTTT; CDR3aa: CASRKDRVLSGELFF
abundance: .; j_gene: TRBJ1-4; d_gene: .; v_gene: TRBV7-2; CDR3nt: TGTGCCAGCAGCCGGGAAGTTAGGCTGCAACTGTTTTTT; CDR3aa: CASSREVRLQLFF
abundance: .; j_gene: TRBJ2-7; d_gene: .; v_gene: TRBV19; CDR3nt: TGTGCCAGTAGTCCCCGCTTGGGGAGGTCCTACGAGCAGTACTTC; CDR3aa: CASSPRLGRSYEQYF
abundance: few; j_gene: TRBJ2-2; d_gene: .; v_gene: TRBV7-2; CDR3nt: TGTGCCAGCAGAAACCGGGACACTACCGGGGAGCTGTTTTTT; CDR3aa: CASRNRDTTGELFF
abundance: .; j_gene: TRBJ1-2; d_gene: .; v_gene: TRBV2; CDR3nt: TGTGCCAGCAGTGAATGGGAGGGCTACACCTTC; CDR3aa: CASSEWEGYTF
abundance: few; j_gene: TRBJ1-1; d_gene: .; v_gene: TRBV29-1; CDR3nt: TGCAGCACCACAGGGAGGGTGGGCACTGAAGCTTTCTTT; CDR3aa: CSTTGRVGTEAFF
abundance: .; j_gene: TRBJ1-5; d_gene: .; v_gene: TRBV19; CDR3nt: TGTGCCAGTAGTAAGCGGCCAGGAGGGCCCCAGCATTTT; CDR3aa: CASSKRPGGPQHF
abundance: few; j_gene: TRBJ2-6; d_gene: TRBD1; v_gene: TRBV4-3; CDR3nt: TGCGCCAGCAGCCAGGTGCAGGGGGTAACTGGGGCCAACGTCCTGACTTTC; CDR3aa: CASSQVQGVTGANVLTF
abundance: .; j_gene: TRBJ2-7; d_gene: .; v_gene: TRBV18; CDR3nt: TGTGCCAGCTCAAACCTTAGGACAGCCTACGAGCAGTACTTC; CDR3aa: CASSNLRTAYEQYF
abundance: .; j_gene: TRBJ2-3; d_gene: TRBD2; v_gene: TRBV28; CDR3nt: TGTGCCAGCAGTTTTCTTGAGACTAGCGGGAGCCCAGATACGCAGTATTTT; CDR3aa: CASSFLETSGSPDTQYF
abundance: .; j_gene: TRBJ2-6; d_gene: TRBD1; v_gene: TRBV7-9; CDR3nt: TGTGCCAGCAGCGCCAGACAGGGGGCGGGTGGGGCCAACGTCCTGACTTTC; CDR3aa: CASSARQGAGGANVLTF
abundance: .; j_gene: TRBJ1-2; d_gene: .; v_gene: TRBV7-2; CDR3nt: TGTGCCAGCAGCCCACAGGACCCCTATGGCTACACCTTC; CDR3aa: CASSPQDPYGYTF